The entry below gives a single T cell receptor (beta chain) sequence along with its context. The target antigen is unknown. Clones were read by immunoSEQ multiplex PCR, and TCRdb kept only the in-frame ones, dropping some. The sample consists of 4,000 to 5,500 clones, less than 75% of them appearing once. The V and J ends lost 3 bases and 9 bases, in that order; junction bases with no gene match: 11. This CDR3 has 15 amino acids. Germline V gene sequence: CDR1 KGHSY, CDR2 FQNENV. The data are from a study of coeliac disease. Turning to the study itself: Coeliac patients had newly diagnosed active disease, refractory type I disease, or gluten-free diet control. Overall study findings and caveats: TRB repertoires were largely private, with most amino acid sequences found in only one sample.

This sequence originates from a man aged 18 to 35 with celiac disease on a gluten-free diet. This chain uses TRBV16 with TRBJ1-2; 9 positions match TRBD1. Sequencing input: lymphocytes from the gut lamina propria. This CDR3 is CASSHQQGAPNRYTF. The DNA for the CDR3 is TGTGCCAGCAGCCATCAACAGGGGGCGCCGAATCGCTACACCTTC.